Listed here are 3 T cell receptor beta chains from one sample, sequenced in a study of cytomegalovirus exposure and HLA in healthy donors. PCR was performed using 60 Vbeta and 13 Jbeta primers. The data were produced by immunoSEQ multiplex PCR, yet TCRdb's version contains in-frame clones alone and is incomplete. The sample has over 100,000 clones, less than 70% seen once. Source material: PBMCs. Source of these receptors: a woman between 70 and 85 years old in good health and CMV-seropositive.

This clone appeared a few times. This chain's CDR3 is CASSLDRLAGDVLAKNIQYF. The CDR3 coding sequence is TGTGCCAGCAGCTTAGACCGACTAGCGGGGGACGTCCTAGCCAAAAACATTCAGTACTTC. The chain links TRBV11-3 to TRBJ2-4; 12 bases fit TRBD2. V trimming: 0 bases; J trimming: 0 bases; junction bases outside the gene matches: 9. The CDR3 covers 20 residues. Germline assignment: CDR1 SGHNT and CDR2 YENEEA.

The chain links TRBV7-9 to TRBJ1-1, with a tentative D call TRBD1 (5 bases). V lost 4 bases and J 1 base, leaving 7 bases between the germline ends. This CDR3 is 13 amino acids long. The germline gives CDR1 SEHNR, CDR2 FQNEAQ (reference sequence). CDR3 sequence (DNA): TGTGCCAGCAGCTCCAGGGAGAACACTGAAGCTTTCTTT. Translation: CASSSRENTEAFF.

This clone was seen more than once but under ten times. This sequence joins TRBV6-1 and TRBJ1-6; TRBD1 aligns across 7 bases. The CDR3 runs 13 residues. Germline V lookup: CDR1 MNHNS, CDR2 SASEGT. V lost 6 bases, J lost 7 bases, and 3 bases stayed unmatched. The CDR3 DNA reads TGTGCCAGCAGGGACAGGACCAATTCACCCCTCCACTTT. Protein product: CASRDRTNSPLHF.